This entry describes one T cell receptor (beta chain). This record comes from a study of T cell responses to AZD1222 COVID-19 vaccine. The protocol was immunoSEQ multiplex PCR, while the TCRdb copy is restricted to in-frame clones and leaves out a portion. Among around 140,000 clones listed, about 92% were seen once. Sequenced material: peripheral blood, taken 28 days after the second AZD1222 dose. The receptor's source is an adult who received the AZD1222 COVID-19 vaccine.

The CDR3 is CASRRNSGTNTGELFF. CDR3 bases: TGTGCCAGCAGACGGAATAGCGGGACGAACACCGGGGAGCTGTTTTTT. J is TRBJ2-2 and V is TRBV4-2; TRBD2 agrees at 8 bases. Germline-derived CDR1 and CDR2 are LGHNA and YNFKEQ. This CDR3 has 16 amino acids. The junction had 6 bases not matched to a gene; V was cut back by 6 bases and J by 0 bases.